In its sample, the clone carrying this TCR beta chain was seen a few times. This entry belongs to a study of human T cells and chemical hapten exposure. TCRdb re-called the RACE reads with MiXCR, one entry per CDR3 protein. Of some 380,000 distinct CDR3 sequences detected, roughly 5% appear once; the ten largest clones hold 2% to 2.5%. Germline CDR1 LGHDT, CDR2 YNNKEL (reference sequence). Trimming left V 0 bases short and J 3 bases short, with 20 bases between. The length of the CDR3 is 19 residues. Time point here: patch test 1, 2 weeks after DPC sensitization. The treatment is: therapeutic diphenylcyclopropenone sensitization with weekly scalp DPC.

The TCR originated in a woman aged 50 to 60 with alopecia areata. Some clones in this sample may be carry-over from other donors' samples. This chain uses TRBV3-1 with TRBJ2-2, with D perhaps matching TRBD2 (6 bases). Sample: whole blood, taken in connection with sensitization to the hapten diphenylcyclopropenone (DPC). CDR3 protein: CASSQDPRPTSRDTGELFF. CDR3 DNA: TGTGCCAGCAGCCAAGATCCCCGGCCGACTAGTCGGGACACCGGGGAGCTGTTTTTT.